The 5 T cell receptor beta chains presented below share a single source sample, sequenced in a study of shared clonotypes between healthy human individuals. TCRdb's table, derived via immunoSEQ multiplex PCR, lists solely in-frame clones and lacks some. The sample has about 960,000 clones, over 75% seen once. Source material: memory CD4+ T cells sorted from blood. Regarding subset: CD45RA-negative fraction. These receptors came from a man between 18 and 29 years old in good health.

Turning to this clone: The identical CDR3 is also encoded by other nucleotide sequences in the sample. This chain uses TRBV30 with TRBJ1-2, with 8 bases that match TRBD1. The CDR3 totals 12 residues. Trimming cost V 4 bases and J 5 bases; bases outside gene matches: 3. Germline CDR1 reads GTSNPN; CDR2 reads SVGIG (reference sequence). The CDR3 reads CAWTTGGYGYTF. The CDR3 bases are TGTGCCTGGACTACAGGGGGGTATGGCTACACCTTC.

The chain has TRBV28 and TRBJ1-2; tentative D call: TRBD1 (6 bases). CDR1 is MDHEN, CDR2 SYDVKM, per germline. V was clipped by 5 bases and J by 4 bases, with 8 bases between them. This CDR3 region has 12 residues. CDR3 DNA sequence: TGTGCCAGCAGTCCCAGGGGCTATGGCTACACCTTC. It translates to CASSPRGYGYTF.

The CDR3 sequence: CASSPRGGPSSYEQYF. The CDR3 coding sequence is TGTGCCAGCAGCCCCCGGGGAGGTCCAAGCTCCTACGAGCAGTACTTC. The J gene is TRBJ2-7, the V gene TRBV9, with a tentative D call TRBD2 (6 bases). V shed 4 bases and J shed 0 bases, with 17 bases lying between them. CDR1 and CDR2 (germline): SGDLS, YYNGEE. CDR3 size: 16 residues. Combining the CDR3 with reference TRBV9 and TRBJ2-7 gives the whole variable domain DSGVTQTPKHLITATGQRVTLRCSPRSGDLSVYWYQQSLDQGLQFLIQYYNGEERAKGNILERFSAQQFPDLHSELNLSSLELGDSALYFCASSPRGGPSSYEQYFGPGTRLTVT.

This sequence joins TRBV10-3 and TRBJ2-1, with 15 bases matching TRBD2. This CDR3 contains 13 residues. Germline CDR1 is ENHRY and CDR2 is SYGVKD. With 9 bases clipped from V and 16 bases from J, the junction kept 10 bases outside the gene matches. Here the CDR3 DNA reads TGTGCCATAGGACTAGCGGGAGGGCCCTTAGAATTCTTC. It is translated as CAIGLAGGPLEFF.

The table lists this clone with a few counts. Other DNA variants within this sample encode the same CDR3. The chain is built from TRBV6-1 and TRBJ1-1; D is undetermined. CDR3 size: 11 residues. Per the germline V gene, CDR1 is MNHNS and CDR2 is SASEGT. V was pared by 1 base and J by 4 bases, with 1 base between. CDR3 nucleotide sequence: TGTGCCAGCAGTGAAGTCACTGAAGCTTTCTTT. Its protein is CASSEVTEAFF.